A single sample is the source of the 11 T cell receptor beta chains below, sequenced in a study of blood T cell repertoires in COVID-19. TCRdb's table, derived via immunoSEQ multiplex PCR, lists solely in-frame clones and lacks some. In the table there are 140,000 or so clones, around 87% of which are singletons. The sequenced sample was peripheral blood. The receptors here all came from a man between 50 and 59 years old who had recovered from COVID-19.

In this sample, this clone turned up a few times. This chain joins TRBV18 and TRBJ1-4; possibly TRBD1 for D (5 bases). Germline V CDR1 and CDR2: KGHSH, LQKENI. CDR3 length: 14 amino acids. V lost 5 bases to trimming and J lost 7 bases, with 14 bases between them. The CDR3 loop is CASSRAGYSEKLFF. The CDR3 coding sequence is TGTGCCAGCTCAAGAGCAGGGTACAGTGAAAAACTGTTTTTT.

This sequence joins TRBV4-1 and TRBJ2-1; D is perhaps TRBD1 (6 bases). Per germline, CDR1 MGHRA and CDR2 YSYEKL. The CDR3 has 19 amino acids. With 0 bases removed from V and 1 base from J, the gap between germline ends came to 19 bases. The CDR3 loop reads CASSQDPLRVRGSYNEQFF. The CDR3 DNA reads as TGCGCCAGCAGCCAAGATCCTTTACGTGTCAGGGGATCCTACAATGAGCAGTTCTTC.

The CDR3 reads CAIRRQGGPYNEQFF. The CDR3 nucleotides read TGTGCCATTAGAAGACAGGGTGGCCCCTACAATGAGCAGTTCTTC. The V gene is TRBV10-3, the J gene TRBJ2-1; 7 bases match TRBD1. Germline CDR1 ENHRY, CDR2 SYGVKD. CDR3 length equals 15 residues. Trimming at V came to 9 bases and at J to 2 bases, leaving 10 bases not matched to a gene.

This sequence joins TRBV6-5 and TRBJ1-1; D call uncertain. The CDR3 extends over 13 amino acids. The ends were cut back, 10 bases at V and 0 bases at J, with 12 bases in the middle. Germline values: CDR1 MNHEY, CDR2 SVGAGI. This CDR3 is CATVREVNTEAFF. CDR3 sequence (DNA): TGTGCCACAGTTCGGGAAGTGAACACTGAAGCTTTCTTT.

The V gene is TRBV6-2 or TRBV6-3, the J gene TRBJ1-1, with D possibly matching TRBD1 (5 bases). V lost 0 bases and J lost 3, with 14 bases in between. The CDR3 extends over 16 amino acids. Germline CDR1 MNHEY, CDR2 SVGEGT. The CDR3 sequence: CASSYSSIGAYTEAFF. The CDR3 DNA sequence: TGTGCCAGCAGTTACTCGAGCATAGGGGCTTACACTGAAGCTTTCTTT.

In this sample, this clone turned up a few times. The V call is TRBV7-2, the J call TRBJ1-5; 10 nucleotides line up with TRBD1. J gave up 4 bases and V 5 bases, and 8 bases lay outside the gene matches. Germline V CDR1 and CDR2: SGHTA, FQGNSA. The CDR3 runs 16 residues. This CDR3 reads CASSISLDRGNQPQHF. The CDR3 DNA reads as TGTGCCAGCAGCATATCGCTGGACAGGGGGAATCAGCCCCAGCATTTT.

The chain carries TRBV11-2 and TRBJ2-4; 8 nucleotides line up with TRBD1. CDR1 and CDR2 from the germline V gene are SGHAT and FQNNGV. CDR3 length equals 16 residues. The junction had 6 bases not matched to a gene; V was cut back by 4 bases and J by 1 base. CDR3 sequence reads: CASSSPRTGAKNIQYF. The CDR3 DNA follows: TGTGCCAGCAGCTCCCCCCGGACAGGGGCCAAAAACATTCAGTACTTC. The variable domain in full, completed from reference TRBV11-2 and TRBJ2-4, reads EAGVAQSPRYKIIEKRQSVAFWCNPISGHATLYWYQQILGQGPKLLIQFQNNGVVDDSQLPKDRFSAERLKGVDSTLKIQPAKLEDSAVYLCASSSPRTGAKNIQYFGAGTRLSVL.

The rearrangement uses TRBV7-9 and TRBJ2-5; 7 bases agree with TRBD2. Germline CDR1 SEHNR, CDR2 FQNEAQ (reference sequence). Trimming at V came to 8 bases and at J to 2 bases, leaving 5 bases not matched to a gene. CDR3 length equals 13 residues. The CDR3 DNA reads TGTGCCAGCGGTGGGGGGGGACAAGAGACCCAGTACTTC. It is translated as CASGGGGQETQYF.

The chain joins TRBV9 to TRBJ2-7; 14 positions agree with TRBD2. Germline CDR1 and CDR2: SGDLS and YYNGEE. The CDR3 consists of 14 residues. The junction had 0 bases not matched to a gene; V was cut back by 3 bases and J by 4 bases. The CDR3 protein is CASSGTSGGYEQYF. The DNA of the CDR3 is TGTGCCAGCAGCGGGACTAGCGGGGGGTACGAGCAGTACTTC.

This chain connects TRBV27 to TRBJ1-1; 7 bases line up with TRBD1. In germline, CDR1 is MNHEY, CDR2 SMNVEV (reference sequence). The V gene end was trimmed by 5 bases and the J gene end by 0 bases; junction bases not matched to a gene: 12. This CDR3 contains 17 residues. The CDR3 region is CASSHRQGPGLNTEAFF. CDR3 DNA: TGTGCCAGCAGTCACAGACAGGGCCCTGGGTTGAACACTGAAGCTTTCTTT.

The CDR3 region is CASGWIGGTEAFF. The CDR3 DNA reads TGTGCCAGCGGGTGGATCGGGGGCACTGAAGCTTTCTTT. The V gene is TRBV3-1 (or the pseudogene TRBV3-2), the J gene TRBJ1-1; D is perhaps TRBD1 (5 bases). CDR1 is LGHDT and CDR2 is YNNKEL in the germline V gene (reference sequence). Between the trimmed V and J ends, which lost 8 bases and 4 bases, there was a span of 14 bases. The CDR3 runs to 13 residues.